Listed below are T cell receptor beta chains from one sample, sequenced in a study of ipilimumab plus nivolumab after autologous stem cell transplantation. The data were produced by immunoSEQ multiplex PCR, yet TCRdb's version contains in-frame clones alone and is incomplete. The sample contains some 15,000 clones, approximately 82% of which appear only once. The sample was PBMCs, taken in a trial of ipilimumab plus nivolumab as post-transplant consolidation. Source of these receptors: a male donor with diffuse large B-cell lymphoma. The CDR3 runs from the conserved cysteine through the conserved F or W. D genes are given only for firm matches. Size is omitted from some rows. Given values are once, few, many or a class for expanded clones.

few,TRBJ2-2,-,TRBV19,CASTPSGTYVAGELFF,TGTGCCAGTACTCCCTCCGGGACCTACGTGGCCGGGGAGCTGTTTTTT
-,TRBJ1-2,-,TRBV5-6,CASSLGGRILYGYTF,TGTGCCAGCAGCTTGGGGGGGCGGATCCTCTATGGCTACACCTTC
-,TRBJ2-7,TRBD1,TRBV4-3,CASSQDWTGLYEQYF,TGCGCCAGCAGCCAAGACTGGACAGGGCTCTACGAGCAGTACTTC
-,TRBJ1-4,-,TRBV7-2,CASSLGGSEKLFF,TGTGCCAGCAGCTTAGGGGGAAGTGAAAAACTGTTTTTT
few,TRBJ2-1,-,TRBV6-5,CASSYGSYSYNEQFF,TGTGCCAGCAGTTACGGCAGCTACTCCTACAATGAGCAGTTCTTC
-,TRBJ1-5,-,TRBV10-3,CAIRGSNQPQHF,TGTGCCATCCGGGGTAGCAATCAGCCCCAGCATTTT
-,TRBJ2-5,-,TRBV2,CASVHRDQETQYF,TGTGCCAGCGTGCACAGGGATCAAGAGACCCAGTACTTC
-,TRBJ2-7,TRBD1,TRBV6-1,CASSNGQGGHEQYF,TGTGCCAGCAGTAACGGACAGGGTGGCCACGAGCAGTACTTC
-,TRBJ1-6,TRBD1,TRBV5-4,CASSLDSRTGQYNSPLHF,TGTGCCAGCAGCTTGGATTCTCGGACAGGGCAATATAATTCACCCCTCCACTTT
-,TRBJ1-5,TRBD1,TRBV4-2,CASSQAGTAGQPQHF,TGTGCCAGCAGCCAAGCCGGGACAGCCGGTCAGCCCCAGCATTTT
-,TRBJ2-7,TRBD1,TRBV19,CASSAGTGARYEQYF,TGTGCCAGTAGTGCCGGGACAGGGGCCCGCTACGAGCAGTACTTC
-,TRBJ2-7,TRBD1,TRBV7-2,CASSSRDRYYEQYF,TGTGCCAGCAGTTCTAGGGACAGGTACTACGAGCAGTACTTC
-,TRBJ2-7,TRBD1,TRBV5-1,CASSIGTGPKVEQYF,TGCGCCAGCAGCATAGGGACAGGGCCCAAGGTCGAGCAGTACTTC
-,TRBJ2-2,-,TRBV7-6,CASSLGAGGPGTGELFF,TGTGCCAGCAGTCTAGGAGCCGGGGGGCCGGGTACCGGGGAGCTGTTTTTT
-,TRBJ2-3,TRBD2,TRBV9,CASSAGPGLDTDTQYF,TGTGCCAGCAGCGCTGGACCGGGACTAGACACAGATACGCAGTATTTT
-,TRBJ2-1,TRBD2,TRBV9,CASSVGPSGGTYNEQFF,TGTGCCAGCAGCGTTGGTCCTAGCGGGGGAACCTACAATGAGCAGTTCTTC
-,TRBJ1-5,TRBD1,TRBV7-9,CASSLGTGGRSNQPQHF,TGTGCCAGCAGCTTAGGGACAGGGGGGAGAAGCAATCAGCCCCAGCATTTT
-,TRBJ1-5,-,TRBV29-1,CSTKGAGSRNQPQHF,TGCAGCACAAAGGGCGCAGGGTCTCGCAATCAGCCCCAGCATTTT
-,TRBJ1-1,-,TRBV4-3,CASSQDFANTEAFF,TGCGCCAGCAGCCAAGATTTCGCGAACACTGAAGCTTTCTTT
-,TRBJ2-3,TRBD2,TRBV6-1,CASSVGTSGGLGTQYF,TGTGCCAGCAGTGTTGGGACTAGCGGGGGGCTGGGTACGCAGTATTTT
-,TRBJ2-6,TRBD1,TRBV5-1,CASSLRYFSGGSGANVLTF,TGCGCCAGCAGCTTGAGGTATTTCTCAGGGGGCTCTGGGGCCAACGTCCTGACTTTC
-,TRBJ1-3,-,TRBV4-3,CASSQDPQRNSGNTIYF,TGCGCCAGCAGCCAAGATCCCCAGCGAAACTCTGGAAACACCATATATTTT
-,TRBJ1-6,-,TRBV19,CASSIDTVPGSPLHF,TGTGCCAGTAGTATCGACACGGTACCCGGTTCACCCCTCCACTTT